This T cell receptor (beta chain) emerged from a study of cytomegalovirus exposure and HLA in healthy donors (dated by TCRdb to the late 2010s). At the level of the whole study: In an earlier analysis of roughly 590 of the donors, 276 Gb of sequence data and some 120 million unique TCR beta sequences from 180 million or so T cells were reported. About 300 gigabases of sequencing data and around 87 million unique TCR sequences were included in an early release covering about 700 HLA-typed donors. Among the roughly 370 genotyped donors, approximately 81% belonged to the genetic ancestry cluster associated with self-reported Caucasian donors. The study aimed to test whether signatures of past pathogen exposure could be identified by cataloging public T cell receptors. The study profiled the T cell repertoires of 550 to 700 subjects by immunosequencing and related them to cytomegalovirus serostatus. Besides the first cohort of some 670 subjects, a separate validation cohort made up of roughly 120 different subjects was used. To predict cytomegalovirus infection status, the study brought together high-throughput TCR immunosequencing, statistical association of individual TCRs with disease status, and machine learning. A later analysis re-examined previously published TCR beta repertoires from 500 to 700 donors and added high-resolution HLA genotyping to investigate patterns of TCR occurrence. Rather than using new phenotypic data, the later analysis identified candidate immune exposures from TCR beta sequences and from how often those sequences occurred across donors. In an earlier analysis of 587 of the donors, high-throughput TCR beta sequencing was used to judge whether each TCR beta V gene segment behaved as functional or pseudogenic. Donor age, sex, ethnicity and CMV serostatus were collected together with the repertoire data. A later genetic analysis took genome-wide SNP genotypes for about 65% of the roughly 670 donors and used that subset as a discovery cohort. Every discovery cohort repertoire had been produced on one sequencing platform. HLA typing included class I and class II loci at four-digit resolution. Typing coverage differed by locus: A, B, C, DRB1 and DQB1 were typed in about 629-630 donors, DQA1 in about 500, DPA1 in around 580, and DPB1 in 400 to 480. About 5 DR-DQ haplotypes were handled as single units for association and clustering, since linkage in the cohort was strong. Among roughly 400 genotyped donors of the cohort, an average of roughly 230,000 unique TCR beta nucleotide sequences was sequenced per donor, of which roughly 18% were non-productive.

The cohort comprised 670 or so healthy bone marrow donors. At the time of sampling, every cohort member was nominally healthy, though immune exposures that went unrecorded were likely present. The donor tested CMV seropositive and was one of the 289 seropositive cohort members. Each donor provided a peripheral blood sample, and peripheral blood mononuclear cells were used for TCR beta sequencing. The Qiagen DNeasy Blood Extraction Kit was used to extract genomic DNA from the blood cell samples. The research as a whole found: A group of highly shared sequence variants was considered likely to be a technical artifact of the sequencing pipeline. In this cohort, only TCR beta chains were sequenced, and detectable features were limited by the absence of alpha or paired-chain data. In an earlier analysis of under 600 of the donors, most TCR beta V segments were observed in productive rearrangements about 87% or about 30% of the time, broadly matching IMGT annotations. Presence/absence analyses assumed roughly uniform sequencing depth across donors, an assumption that may not hold. The classifier was reported to diagnose cytomegalovirus status with high specificity and sensitivity in both the original and validation cohorts. The 87-base-pair reads could not distinguish some IMGT-functional V segments, including TRBV6-2 and TRBV6-3, so those segments were excluded. HLA typing was unavailable for some donors at each locus, so association tests used only the typed subset. A few of the identified cytomegalovirus-associated TCR beta chains were confirmed in vitro to be specific for cytomegalovirus antigens. In a later genetic analysis, fewer N-insertions in productive TCRs were reported among donors in an Asian-associated ancestry cluster than the roughly 700-donor mean. In the study, around 150 TCR beta chains were listed as associated with cytomegalovirus. Immune exposure information for the cohort was limited to CMV serostatus. Most CMV-associated TCR beta chains appeared to be HLA-restricted in a later analysis, and the HLA associations seemed to be driven largely by CMV exposure. While some public TCRs were present in many individuals, most TCR sequences turned up only very rarely across donors. In a later analysis, 15,000 to 20,000 TCR beta sequences were associated with specific HLA alleles at a false discovery rate of 0.05. A further reported finding was that TCR beta sequences accurately predicted the HLA-A and HLA-B alleles for most subjects in the first cohort. Approximately 18 rarely observed V segments, including chromosome 9 orphons, were excluded from the earlier analysis of about 500 of the donors because counts were too low. A later analysis found that TCR association rates varied across HLA loci, with DRB1 alleles showing the most associated TCRs and HLA-C alleles the fewest. The authors suggested that the approach could potentially be extended to other disease states and immunological phenotypes. An association between a missense DCLRE1C variant and V-gene and J-gene trimming of TCR beta chains was found in a later genetic analysis and replicated in an independent cohort. In a later analysis, HLA-associated TCR beta chains showed more clonal expansion and lower generation probabilities than non-associated chains that were equally common. When HLA alleles, especially DR and DQ, strongly co-occurred, attributing TCR associations to individual alleles was difficult. A later analysis reported that several top co-occurrence clusters appeared linked to parvovirus B19, influenza, CMV and Epstein-Barr virus. Linkage disequilibrium might explain the correlated functional status among segregating V segments, but an unknown experimental factor could not be ruled out.

Preparation of the library involved the immunoSEQ multiplex PCR assay. The multiplex PCR relied on a mix of 60 forward primers for TCR Vbeta segments and 13 reverse primers for TCR Jbeta segments. The CDR3 region of rearranged TCR beta genes was amplified from genomic DNA by a multiplex PCR assay. The amplified TCR beta libraries were sequenced on the Illumina HiSeq System as 87-base-pair reads. The original methods were these. A later analysis tallied roughly 80 million unique TCR beta chains across the 666 repertoires, and around 12 million of those chains were shared by two or more donors. To remove PCR and sequencing errors, raw reads were error-corrected and collapsed into unique sequences using a nearest-neighbor algorithm that merged closely related sequences. V, D and J gene segments were assigned by aligning CDR3 sequences to IMGT reference sequences. For a sequence to be retained, a match of at least six nucleotides to both a V gene segment and a J gene segment was required. Rearrangements were classified as productive when the CDR3 lacked stop codons and remained in frame with V and J, and all other rearrangements were classified as non-productive. CDR3 was defined by IMGT convention, running from the second conserved V-encoded cysteine to the conserved J-encoded phenylalanine. Sequences without an unambiguous match to a single V gene segment were excluded from the earlier analysis of almost 600 of the donors. An earlier analysis of roughly 590 of the donors called V segments functional above 56.7% productive rearrangements and segregating when the between-donor standard deviation exceeded 5%. To diagnose cytomegalovirus status from the catalog of TCR beta chain sequences, a statistical classification framework was built. A later analysis assigned V and J genes by comparing TCR nucleotide sequences with IMGT/GENE-DB human TR gene sequences. The TCRdist pipeline was used in a later analysis to assign CDR3 sequences and most-parsimonious VDJ recombination scenarios. A later analysis defined each TCR beta chain by its CDR3 amino acid sequence plus V-gene family, and excluded reads lacking a unique V-gene family. As a way to deal with suspected cross-contamination and a sequencing artifact, a later analysis dropped 640 or so nucleotide sequences that were highly shared and had low generation probability. In a later analysis, a clonal expansion index for each public chain was calculated from normalized within-repertoire ranks of inferred template counts. In a later analysis, generation probabilities were computed using a VDJ recombination model fitted to out-of-frame rearrangements, and the results were checked against IGoR. In a later analysis, hypergeometric tests were used to score TCR-TCR, TCR-HLA and TCR-CMV co-occurrence, with a repertoire-size bias correction applied to TCR pairs. In a later analysis, false discovery rates were estimated by permuting HLA or CMV assignments 20 times. In a later analysis, co-occurring TCRs were grouped using DBSCAN, and TCRdist sequence similarity was added for clustering within HLA-allele-positive subsets. Repertoires with fewer than 30,000 or more than 120,000 public chains, plus five repertoires with anomalous nucleotide sharing, were excluded from co-occurrence clustering. Here the immuneACCESS table is served through TCRdb, limited to in-frame sequences with V and J called. Missing clones are a known gap in these copies; in checked studies unresolved V genes cover under half, and the rest lacks a known reason. V and J calls and clone size are those listed in that table; D and trimming were worked out from the DNA. This sample lists over 150,000 clones; 77% were detected once. The ten largest clonotypes hold roughly 7% of the sample.

Its CDR3 holds 14 amino acids, cysteine through phenylalanine. Only CDR3 DNA is held: 42 bases, read in frame from base 1. The CDR1 and CDR2 encoded by the germline V gene (reference sequence) are SGHAT and FQDESV. Trimming costs V 6 bases and J 6 bases, and their ends lie 18 bases apart. This clone was counted only a few times. Which antigen it targets is not known. Per-base qualities were not stored, and no clone one base away is much larger. Input material: PBMCs. The sequence derives from a male donor in good health and CMV-seropositive. The chain is encoded by TRBV11-1 joined to TRBJ2-7; TRBD2 is a possible D gene, resting on 7 matching bases. The CDR3 protein sequence reads: CASRGGPTDPEQYF. The DNA sequence is TGTGCCAGCAGGGGGGGGCCAACCGACCCCGAGCAGTACTTC.